This T cell receptor beta chain appears in the sequencing data of a study of T-cell reconstitution after alpha-beta-depleted transplantation in children. V was cut by 7 bases and J by 3 bases, with 15 bases left in between. This CDR3 has 13 amino acids. Per the germline V gene, CDR1 is SQVTM and CDR2 is ANQGSEA. This clonotype was recorded at least ten times. Molecular barcoding with unique molecular identifiers was used for the TCRbeta library. TCRdb passed the PCR reads through MiXCR, listing each CDR3 protein once. This sample has roughly 190,000 distinct CDR3 sequences, with more than 12% found just once.

Sequencing used PBMCs from the stem cell graft donor, obtained from the stem cell graft. This TCR came from a human donor who donated a stem cell graft to a child with acute lymphoblastic leukemia. The V call is TRBV29-1, the J call TRBJ1-1; D is ambiguous. Written as DNA, the CDR3 is TGCAGCGGGGGTGCTGGTGGGGACACTGAAGCTTTCTTT. It specifies CSGGAGGDTEAFF.